This T cell receptor beta chain was captured in a study of T cell responses to AZD1222 COVID-19 vaccine. This table comes from immunoSEQ multiplex PCR, and its TCRdb copy is limited to in-frame clones, with some not included. The data contain around 110,000 clones, around 90% of them seen just once; the ten biggest clones take up about 20%. This clone appeared once. What it binds is not known. The identical CDR3 is also encoded by other nucleotide sequences in the sample. The CDR3 covers 15 residues. From germline, CDR1 is MNHEY and CDR2 SVGEGT. The V gene lost 2 bases and the J gene lost 1 base, with 8 bases spanning the gap. Whole-study findings and limits: Spike was spanned by vaccine-associated CD4 TCRs, which were dominant at 160-218 and 743-854. In the spike-specific TCR repertoire, nearly half reportedly target unmutated variant regions.

The starting material was peripheral blood, obtained on day 0 of AZD1222 vaccination. The chain combines TRBV6-2 or TRBV6-3 with TRBJ2-2; D gene unclear. The TCR was taken from an adult in good health. The CDR3 coding sequence is TGTGCCAGCAGTTACCGAGGTCGGAACACCGGGGAGCTGTTTTTT. Its translation is CASSYRGRNTGELFF.